The clone carrying this TCR beta chain has only a few counts. The entry originates in a study of metastatic and nonmetastatic thyroid tumors. Germline V gene lookup returns CDR1 MDHEN and CDR2 SYDVKM. V was trimmed by 8 bases and J by 10 bases, leaving 21 bases between them. There are 13 residues in the CDR3. Thyroid surgery was preceded by no treatment in any patient. TCRdb used MiXCR to call clones anew from the PCR reads. The sample has tens of thousands of clones, 20% to 25% seen once. J is TRBJ2-7 and V is TRBV28; TRBD2 might be the D (6 bases). What was sequenced was blood. This receptor was identified in a male donor with papillary thyroid cancer or a benign thyroid nodule (not recorded which). Some clones in this sample may be carry-over from other donors' samples. This chain's CDR3 is CASDGSPSYYQYF. The DNA of the CDR3 is TGTGCCAGCGACGGGAGCCCGTCCTACTATCAGTACTTC.